Listed below are T cell receptor beta chains from one sample, sequenced in a study of blood T cell repertoires in COVID-19. The table came from immunoSEQ multiplex PCR; TCRdb's copy has only in-frame clones and leaves some out. This sample has approximately 70,000 clones; approximately 85% occur once, and the top ten carry around 32%. Sequenced sample: peripheral blood. The receptors originated from a woman of 80 years or more with active or convalescent COVID-19. Each CDR3 is given with its conserved first and last residue. A D gene is named only where the DNA matches it firmly. The listing skips clone size in some rows; elsewhere it reads once, few, many or a size class.

D	size	V	J	DNA	CDR3
TRBD2	.	TRBV24-1	TRBJ2-3	TGTGCCACCAGTGATAGCGGGGGGAACACAGATACGCAGTATTTT	CATSDSGGNTDTQYF
.	.	TRBV19	TRBJ1-1	TGTGCCAGTAGTATAGCAAGCATGGCTTTCTTT	CASSIASMAFF
.	.	TRBV15	TRBJ1-1	TGTGCCACCAGCAGCCCGGCGGGGGAAGAAGCTTTCTTT	CATSSPAGEEAFF
TRBD1	.	TRBV10-3	TRBJ1-3	TGTGCCATCAGTGAGTCACAGGGGGGTAACTCTGGAAACACCATATATTTT	CAISESQGGNSGNTIYF
TRBD1	.	TRBV28	TRBJ2-7	TGTGCCAGCAGTTCAGAATTGCGATCACGGGACAGGGGGCTTGAGCAGTACTTC	CASSSELRSRDRGLEQYF
TRBD1	.	TRBV6-5	TRBJ2-7	TGTGCCAGCAGCCGGGACAGGGCCTACGAGCAGTACTTC	CASSRDRAYEQYF
.	.	TRBV21-1	TRBJ1-4	TGTGCCAGCAGCACTACCGGGACAGGTGAAAAACTGTTTTTT	CASSTTGTGEKLFF
.	.	TRBV7-2	TRBJ1-5	TGTGCCAGCAGCCCGGACAGCCTCAATCAGCCCCAGCATTTT	CASSPDSLNQPQHF
TRBD1	.	TRBV7-9	TRBJ1-2	TGTGCCAGCAGCTTCAGGGGACAGGGTGGGCCTCGGGGCTACACCTTC	CASSFRGQGGPRGYTF
.	.	TRBV9	TRBJ2-7	TGTGCCAGCAACCGAGGGGGCTACGAGCAGTACTTC	CASNRGGYEQYF
TRBD1	few	TRBV2	TRBJ2-1	TGTGCCAGCAGTGGGGGGACAGGGCTCTACAATGAGCAGTTCTTC	CASSGGTGLYNEQFF
.	.	TRBV20-1	TRBJ2-7	TGCAGTGTCCCGAGCTCCTACGAGCAGTACTTC	CSVPSSYEQYF
.	.	TRBV2	TRBJ1-2	TGTGCCAGCAGTGAAGGGACAGTCTTGTCCTATGGCTACACCTTC	CASSEGTVLSYGYTF
.	.	TRBV7-6	TRBJ2-3	TGTGCCAGCAGCTTAGGTGTAGAGGCCGATACGCAGTATTTT	CASSLGVEADTQYF
TRBD1	.	TRBV6-6	TRBJ1-5	TGTGCCAGCAGCCGAACAGGGGGCGGGTATGGCAATCAGCCCCAGCATTTT	CASSRTGGGYGNQPQHF
.	.	TRBV5-1	TRBJ1-2	TGCGCCAGCAGCTTGACGACCGGACAATCCTATGGCTACACCTTC	CASSLTTGQSYGYTF
.	.	TRBV6-5	TRBJ1-4	TGTGCCAGCAGTTACTCGGGAGGGGTAGGTGAAAAACTGTTTTTT	CASSYSGGVGEKLFF
.	.	TRBV9	TRBJ2-2	TGTGCCAGCAGCGGATACCGGGACACATCTCCCGGGGAGCTGTTTTTT	CASSGYRDTSPGELFF